What follows is one TCR beta chain and its context. Its antigen is still unknown. One base away there is no much larger clone; base qualities are not given. This specimen comes from a study of T cell responses to AZD1222 COVID-19 vaccine (dated by TCRdb to about 2021). Regarding the research as a whole: AZD1222 recipients with second doses at about 4 weeks or about 12 weeks were pooled, because spike-specific TCR depth and breadth did not differ between schedules. Trial participants were enrolled by age into subgroups of 18-55, 56-69 and 70-plus years, and around 150, 28 and 57 TCR-sequenced participants, respectively, were included in these subgroups. A total of approximately 250 trial participants underwent TCR sequencing, of whom about 200 had received two doses of AZD1222 and roughly 26 had received two doses of the MenACWY control vaccine. The study at large found these results: No day 14 peak-response samples were available, so repertoires were characterized only after the peak T cell response. Participants were mostly white British and included more females than males, and it was suggested by the authors that clonal diversity may have been underestimated. Vaccine-associated CD4 TCRs spanned the whole spike protein, with dominant responses in regions 160-218 and 743-854. Conclusions about previously exposed vaccinees are limited, since just six AZD1222 recipients were seropositive for SARS-CoV-2 at baseline. Reportedly, close to half of the unique spike-specific TCRs recognized epitopes lying outside the regions that are mutated in the B.1.351 and B.1.1.7 variants. The 56-69-year group was small, and its depth increase did not reach significance, likely because of low power. Spike-specific TCR breadth and depth rose significantly after two AZD1222 doses compared with day 0 and with MenACWY recipients.

The CDR3 regions of human TCRbeta chains were analyzed by immunosequencing. Under the source paper's analysis protocol: TCRs in the repertoires were matched against a reference library of SARS-CoV-2-specific TCRs that had been generated with the MIRA antigen-specificity platform. Breadth was defined as the fraction of unique TCRs that were SARS-CoV-2-associated. Depth was defined as the fraction of total T cells that were SARS-CoV-2-associated. Each spike-specific TCR was assigned to its reactive spike region and to a CD4 or CD8 class using the MIRA data. Log10-transformed breadth and depth values were compared by one-way ANOVA with Sidak's multiple comparisons tests. TCRdb limited this immuneACCESS table to in-frame rearrangements with V and J called. A share of clones is missing; checked studies link under half to unresolved V genes, and the rest is unexplained. From that table come the V and J calls and clone size; the DNA was used to work out D and trimming. The sample table records about 100,000 clones; roughly 90% of these occur just once. Of the sample, about 17% falls within the top ten clones.

This specimen's time point label, per the study, means: baseline before first vaccination. Vaccinee samples came from UK trials COV001 and COV002, including a single-blind randomized controlled phase 2/3 trial of AZD1222 (ChAdOx1 nCoV-19) in healthy adults. For TCRbeta chain sequencing, PBMC samples from trial participants were taken at day 0 and at day 28 after the second dose. The germline V gene gives CDR1 as SNHLY and CDR2 as FYNNEI. From the cysteine up to the phenylalanine, the CDR3 has a length of 14 residues. The DNA shown is the 42-base CDR3, in frame from base 1. Compared with germline, V lacks 6 bases and J lacks 9 bases; bases without a gene match: 11.

This receptor was obtained from an adult in good health. This chain is built from TRBV2 and TRBJ2-3, with 8 bases aligning to TRBD2. The starting material was peripheral blood, obtained on day 0 of AZD1222 vaccination. The CDR3 protein: CASSSGGGGRTQYF. The sequenced DNA is TGTGCCAGCAGCTCCGGGGGGGGCGGACGGACGCAGTATTTT.